This TCR beta chain was captured by sequencing in a study of T cells after yellow fever vaccination. General study findings and limits: Reappearance after the booster was seen for most primary-vaccination clones, at 96% CD4 and about 90% CD8.

The V segment lost 6 bases and the J segment 1 base; nucleotides outside the gene matches: 4. Germline CDR1 reads SGHNT; CDR2 reads YYREEE (reference sequence). The CDR3 contains 14 residues. On this clonotype itself: Its antigen is currently unknown.

Universal primer sites and UMIs were introduced during 5'RACE template-switching synthesis of TCR cDNA. TCRdb ran MiXCR on the 5' RACE reads and lists one entry per CDR3 protein. The profile covers about 300,000 distinct CDR3 sequences, with around 10% appearing a single time and about 3.5% taken by the ten largest. The chain carries TRBV5-4 and TRBJ2-3, with 8 nucleotides matching TRBD1. This TCR came from a man younger than 30 who received the YFV17D yellow fever vaccine. Sequencing used CD4+ T cells sorted from PBMCs, obtained 5 days after the yellow fever booster vaccination. CDR3 in DNA: TGTGCCAGCACCGGGACAGGAGGCACAGATACGCAGTATTTT. Protein sequence: CASTGTGGTDTQYF. The complete variable domain, with remaining parts taken from reference TRBV5-4 and TRBJ2-3, reads ETGVTQSPTHLIKTRGQQVTLRCSSQSGHNTVSWYQQALGQGPQFIFQYYREEENGRGNFPPRFSGLQFPNYSSELNVNALELDDSALYLCASTGTGGTDTQYFGPGTRLTVL.